What follows are 10 T cell receptor beta chains derived from one specimen sequenced in a study of cytomegalovirus exposure and HLA in healthy donors. The PCR used 60 Vbeta and 13 Jbeta primers. Profiled with immunoSEQ multiplex PCR; TCRdb holds only in-frame clones, not every one. Among around 91,000 clones listed, around 64% were seen once. Sequencing was carried out using PBMCs. These receptors all stem from a man aged 60 to 75 in good health and CMV-seronegative.

This clone was recorded many times. The V and J genes are TRBV5-6 and TRBJ1-5; 12 bases agree with TRBD1. J lost 0 bases, V lost 3 bases, and 4 bases had no gene match. Per the germline V gene, CDR1 is SGHDT and CDR2 is YYEEEE. The CDR3 runs to 17 residues. CDR3 coding DNA: TGTGCCAGCAGCTGGGGACAGGGGGCTCCTAGCAATCAGCCCCAGCATTTT. Translated: CASSWGQGAPSNQPQHF.

This clone was seen more than once but under ten times. The rearrangement joins TRBV23-1 to TRBJ2-2; tentatively, D is TRBD1 (6 bases). TRBV23-1 is reported as an ORF; its role is uncertain. The CDR3 runs 15 residues. V was cut by 0 bases and J by 6 bases, with 11 bases left in between. The CDR3 region has the DNA TGCGCCAGCAGTCAATCCCCAGGGGTTGCCGGGGAGCTGTTTTTT. It specifies CASSQSPGVAGELFF.

J is TRBJ2-7 and V is TRBV7-2; 10 bases agree with TRBD1. Germline assignment: CDR1 SGHTA and CDR2 FQGNSA. The length of the CDR3 is 16 residues. V was pared by 1 base and J by 3 bases, with 6 bases of the junction left unmatched. In DNA, the CDR3 is TGTGCCAGCAGCTTAGTCGGGACAGGGGTGGGCTACGAGCAGTACTTC. This codes for CASSLVGTGVGYEQYF.

The chain employs TRBV28 and TRBJ2-7, with TRBD1 matching over 9 bases. CDR1 and CDR2 from the germline V gene are MDHEN and SYDVKM. The CDR3 totals 14 residues. V lost 2 bases, J lost 8 bases, and 7 bases stayed unmatched. CDR3 loop: CASSLIQGAQQQYF. CDR3 nucleotides: TGTGCCAGCAGTTTAATACAGGGGGCGCAGCAGCAGTACTTC. Full variable domain (rest looked up from reference TRBV28 and TRBJ2-7): DVKVTQSSRYLVKRTGEKVFLECVQDMDHENMFWYRQDPGLGLRLIYFSYDVKMKEKGDIPEGYSVSREKKERFSLILESASTNQTSMYLCASSLIQGAQQQYFGPGTRLTVT.

This chain joins TRBV4-2 and TRBJ2-3; 11 bases are shared with TRBD2. Germline CDR1 LGHNA, CDR2 YNFKEQ. Trimming removed 3 bases from V and 5 bases from J; junction bases left unmatched: 7. The CDR3 runs 16 residues. The CDR3 coding sequence is TGTGCCAGCAGCCATAGCGGGAGGGATTTAGGAGATACGCAGTATTTT. Translated: CASSHSGRDLGDTQYF.

This chain uses TRBV7-2 with TRBJ2-1, with D perhaps TRBD1 (5 bases). V lost 3 bases and J 1 base, leaving 10 bases between the germline ends. CDR3 length: 15 residues. CDR1 is SGHTA, CDR2 FQGNSA, per germline. The CDR3: CASSLAQGSYNEQFF. The CDR3 coding sequence is TGTGCCAGCAGCTTGGCGCAGGGTTCCTACAATGAGCAGTTCTTC.

The V and J genes are TRBV19 and TRBJ1-5; D gene unclear. This CDR3 contains 16 residues. V lost 7 bases to trimming and J lost 3 bases, with 19 bases between them. Per the germline V gene, CDR1 is LNHDA and CDR2 is SQIVND (reference sequence). As DNA, the CDR3 is TGTGCCAGTACCGAATCCCCCGACAAATTCAATCAGCCCCAGCATTTT. This codes for CASTESPDKFNQPQHF.

This clone came up a few times. The gene calls are TRBV6-1 and TRBJ2-7, with 10 bases identical to TRBD2. The V gene end was trimmed by 1 base and the J gene end by 3 bases; junction bases not matched to a gene: 3. The CDR3 extends over 15 amino acids. Germline lookup yields CDR1 MNHNS and CDR2 SASEGT. The chain's CDR3 is CASSEGLAGVYEQYF. The CDR3 DNA follows: TGTGCCAGCAGTGAAGGCCTAGCGGGAGTCTACGAGCAGTACTTC.

This chain joins TRBV6-5 and TRBJ1-2; perhaps TRBD1 as D (5 bases). The V end lost 2 bases, the J end lost 2 bases, and 12 bases lay between the germline ends. The CDR3 length is 15 residues. Germline V lookup: CDR1 MNHEY, CDR2 SVGAGI. In DNA, the CDR3 is TGTGCCAGCAGTTACGACAGCAGTTGGAACTATGGCTACACCTTC. This translates into CASSYDSSWNYGYTF.

V and J are TRBV7-6 and TRBJ1-1; 7 nucleotides agree with TRBD1. This CDR3 spans 13 amino acids. Trimming removed 1 base from V and 6 bases from J; junction bases left unmatched: 2. CDR1 is SGHVS and CDR2 is FNYEAQ in the germline V gene. The CDR3 here is CASSLDRGAEAFF. The CDR3 bases are TGTGCCAGCAGCTTAGACAGGGGAGCTGAAGCTTTCTTT.